This entry is about one T cell receptor beta chain. This sample was included in a study of blood T cell repertoires in COVID-19. Looking at the study overall: Spain, Italy and the United States supplied samples that represented acute and convalescent COVID-19. T cells, B-cell-depleted T cells, or PBMCs supplied cDNA or gDNA.

V shed 5 bases and J 7 bases; nucleotides not matched to a gene: 5. The CDR3 contains 14 residues. Germline loops: CDR1 SGHAT, CDR2 FQNNGV. In the original analysis: Nucleated cell number was recorded as an estimate derived from reference gene primer amplification. TCRdb's copy holds only in-frame clones and misses some; the assay was immunoSEQ multiplex PCR. D and trimming come from the DNA, and the V and J calls and clone size come from that table. This repertoire shows about 210,000 clones, around 92% found once; its top ten account for roughly 1.2%. The rearrangement uses TRBV11-2 and TRBJ1-6; 7 nucleotides align to TRBD1. The sample consisted of peripheral blood. The receptor's source is a man aged 30 to 39 with acute or convalescent COVID-19. This CDR3 reads CASSPVRGNSPLHF. In DNA form, the CDR3 reads TGTGCCAGCAGCCCGGTCAGGGGGAATTCACCCCTCCACTTT.